This T cell receptor beta chain was identified during a study of blood T cells in healthy people across ages. Study-level results: Considered underestimates were the diversity estimates obtained from one million T cells. Older age went with lower TCR beta diversity per million T cells, in a roughly linear way.

This clonotype has at least ten counts. Its antigen is undetermined. PCR was performed a second time for roughly 7 to 11 cycles using a sample-barcoded 5' primer and a J-beta primer mix. Each cDNA was tagged by a template-switch adaptor containing 12 random nucleotides. MiXCR, run by TCRdb on the 5' RACE reads, gives a single entry per CDR3 protein. The table has about 580,000 distinct CDR3 sequences, roughly 48% seen once. Peripheral blood samples of roughly 9.8 milliliters were drawn from each donor. This TCR was recovered from a man older than 75 in good health. Sequencing input: blood.

The CDR3, as DNA: TGCAGTGCTAGAGTGGTGCGGGGAAAACTGTTTTTT. Translated: CSARVVRGKLFF. The chain combines TRBV20-1 with TRBJ1-4; D is unclear. CDR3 length: 12 amino acids. The germline V gene encodes CDR1 DFQATT and CDR2 SNEGSKA (reference sequence). Trimming cost V 1 base and J 10 bases, with 10 bases left between them.